Given below is one T cell receptor beta chain in context. Its antigen remains undetermined. The sample holds no much larger clone one base away, and base qualities are not on file. From cysteine to phenylalanine, the CDR3 is 13 amino acids long. CDR3 DNA only is kept here, 39 bases in frame from base 1. Reading the germline V gene gives CDR1 SGHAT and CDR2 FQNNGV. The V end loses 6 bases and the J end loses 11 bases, and a stretch of 17 bases separates them. This record comes from a study of blood T cell repertoires in COVID-19 (dated by TCRdb to the early 2020s). A note on the overall study: Samples from collaborators originated in the United States, Italy and Spain and spanned both the acute and convalescent phases of COVID-19. Sample metadata almost always included a de-identified subject ID, COVID-19 status, age in years and sex. The dataset comprised deeply sampled blood TCRbeta repertoires from subjects exposed to, actively infected with, or recovered from COVID-19. A freely available public database, intended as a resource for researchers studying the immune response to SARS-CoV-2, is where the repertoires were released. The material from the prospective study consisted of cDNA or gDNA derived from T cells, B-cell-depleted T cells, or PBMCs. HLA class I and class II types, where available, came from metadata supplied by the sample provider rather than from assay-based typing. Samples came from the ongoing ImmuneRACE study (first 160 participants) plus 1,254 subjects from 6 global collaborators.

TCRbeta CDR3 regions were amplified from genomic DNA by means of the immunoSEQ Assay, a bias-controlled multiplex PCR. In the original analysis: The number of nucleated cells in each sample was estimated from the amplification of reference gene primers within the assay. To quantify the absolute abundance of each unique TCRbeta CDR3 rearrangement, sequence reads were collapsed and filtered. For each sample, productive Simpson clonality was calculated as the square root of Simpson's diversity index across productive rearrangements. TCRdb holds this immuneACCESS table with in-frame rearrangements only. Some clones are missing; in checked studies, unresolved V genes explain under half, and the rest has no known cause. V and J calls and clone size are as listed in that table; D and trimming were resolved from the DNA. For this sample the table gives 450,000 or so clones, of which 80% to 90% were detected only once. The top ten clones comprise more than 0.7% of the sample.

One collaborating source in Seattle enrolled patients during active infection and followed them longitudinally through the course of disease. The collaborating institutions used their own protocols to collect whole blood in K2EDTA tubes. Collaborator samples were shipped for TCRbeta analysis as frozen whole blood, isolated PBMCs, or DNA extracted from either sample type. General study outcomes and caveats: The quantity of clinical and demographic metadata differed by source and by participant and was supplied without curation.

Rearrangement joined TRBV11-2 to TRBJ1-3; TRBD1 is a weak D gene call, 6 bases matching. This clonotype originated in a man in his late teens or twenties with COVID-19, enrolled during active disease. The sample was peripheral blood. At the DNA level, the sequence is TGTGCCAGCAGTATACAGGGAATCTGGGCCATATATTTT. It encodes CASSIQGIWAIYF.